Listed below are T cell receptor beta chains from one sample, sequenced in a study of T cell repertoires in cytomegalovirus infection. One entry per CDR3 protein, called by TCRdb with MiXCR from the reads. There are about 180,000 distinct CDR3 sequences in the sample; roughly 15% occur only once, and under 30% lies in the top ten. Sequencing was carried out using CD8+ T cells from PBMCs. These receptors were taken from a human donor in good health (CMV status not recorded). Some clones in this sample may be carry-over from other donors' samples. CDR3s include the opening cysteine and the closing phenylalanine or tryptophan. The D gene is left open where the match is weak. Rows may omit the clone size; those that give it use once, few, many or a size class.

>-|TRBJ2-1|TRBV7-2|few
CASSLARAGVYNEQFF
TGTGCCAGCAGCTTAGCGAGGGCCGGAGTTTACAATGAGCAGTTCTTC
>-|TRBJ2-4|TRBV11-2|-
CASSEQENIQYF
TGTGCCAGCAGTGAACAAGAAAACATTCAGTACTTC
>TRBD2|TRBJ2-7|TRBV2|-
CASSEPGGGTLLYEQYF
TGTGCCAGCAGTGAACCGGGCGGGGGGACCTTACTCTACGAGCAGTACTTC
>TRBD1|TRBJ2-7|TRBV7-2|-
CASSLGVGQGISSYEQYF
TGTGCCAGCAGCTTAGGTGTGGGACAGGGGATTAGCTCCTACGAGCAGTACTTC
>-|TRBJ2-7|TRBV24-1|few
CATSEATGYEQYF
TGTGCCACCAGTGAAGCCACAGGCTACGAGCAGTACTTC
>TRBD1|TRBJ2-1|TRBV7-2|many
CASSQTGGRLDEQFF
TGTGCCAGCAGCCAGACAGGGGGACGACTGGATGAGCAGTTCTTC
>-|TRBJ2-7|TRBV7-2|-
CASTPTSFYEQYF
TGTGCCAGCACCCCGACCTCATTCTACGAGCAGTACTTC
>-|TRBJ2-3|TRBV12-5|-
CASAPEFRYTDTQYF
TGTGCTAGTGCCCCGGAGTTTCGGTACACAGATACGCAGTATTTT
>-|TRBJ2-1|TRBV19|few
CASSIVSRGDEQFF
TGTGCCAGTAGTATAGTATCCAGGGGGGATGAGCAGTTCTTC
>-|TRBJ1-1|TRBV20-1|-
CSAGMENTEAFF
TGCAGTGCTGGGATGGAGAACACTGAAGCTTTCTTT
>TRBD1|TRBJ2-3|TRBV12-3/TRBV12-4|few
CASTSTGTGRTDTQYF
TGTGCCAGCACCTCTACCGGGACAGGGCGCACAGATACGCAGTATTTT
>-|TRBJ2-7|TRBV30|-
CAWGDRSAYEQYF
TGTGCCTGGGGAGACAGGTCAGCCTACGAGCAGTACTTC
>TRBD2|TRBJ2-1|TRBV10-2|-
CASSEASGGSYNEQFF
TGCGCCAGCAGTGAAGCTAGCGGGGGCTCCTACAATGAGCAGTTCTTC
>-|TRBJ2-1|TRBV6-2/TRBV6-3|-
CASSYGRRSYNEQFF
TGTGCCAGCAGTTACGGCAGGAGATCCTACAATGAGCAGTTCTTC
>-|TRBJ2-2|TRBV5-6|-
CASSFDRDTGELFF
TGTGCCAGCAGTTTTGACCGGGACACCGGGGAGCTGTTTTTT
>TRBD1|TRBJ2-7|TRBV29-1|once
CSVDNGRTGGEQYF
TGCAGCGTTGATAATGGTCGGACAGGGGGCGAGCAGTACTTC
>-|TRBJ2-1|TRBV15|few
CATSRDLSPRGEYNEQFF
TGTGCCACCAGCAGAGATCTAAGTCCCAGGGGCGAGTACAATGAGCAGTTCTTC
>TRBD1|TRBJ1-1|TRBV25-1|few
CASSPRGWTEAFF
TGTGCCAGTAGTCCCAGGGGGTGGACTGAAGCTTTCTTT
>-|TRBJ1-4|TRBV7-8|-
CASSLYSINEKLFF
TGTGCCAGCAGCTTATACAGTATTAATGAAAAACTGTTTTTT
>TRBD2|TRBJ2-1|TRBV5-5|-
CASLGLAGSEQFF
TGTGCCAGCCTCGGACTAGCGGGGAGTGAGCAGTTCTTC
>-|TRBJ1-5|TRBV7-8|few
CASSPGVGPFNQPQHF
TGTGCCAGCAGCCCGGGGGTCGGGCCCTTCAATCAGCCCCAGCATTTT
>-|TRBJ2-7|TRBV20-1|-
CSASRWSRGRRSYEQYF
TGCAGTGCTAGTCGCTGGTCCAGGGGTAGACGCTCCTACGAGCAGTACTTC
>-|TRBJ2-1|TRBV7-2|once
CASSSLLVVEQFF
TGTGCCAGCAGCTCCCTACTAGTGGTTGAGCAGTTCTTC
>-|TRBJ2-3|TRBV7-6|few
CASSPGRSDTQYF
TGTGCCAGCAGCCCCGGGCGCTCGGATACGCAGTATTTT
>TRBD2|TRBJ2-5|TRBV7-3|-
CASSPGLAGVETQYF
TGTGCCAGCAGCCCCGGACTAGCGGGGGTAGAGACCCAGTACTTC
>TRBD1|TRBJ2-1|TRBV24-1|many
CATSDLRGQGYEQFF
TGTGCCACCAGTGATTTGCGGGGACAGGGCTATGAGCAGTTCTTC
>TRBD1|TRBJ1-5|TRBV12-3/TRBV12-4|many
CASSPRTGRQPQHF
TGTGCCAGCAGTCCCCGGACAGGGCGACAGCCCCAGCATTTT
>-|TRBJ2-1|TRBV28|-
CASMGVGGNYNEQFF
TGTGCCAGCATGGGGGTAGGAGGGAACTACAATGAGCAGTTCTTC
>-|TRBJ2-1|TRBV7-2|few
CASSLSRGYYNEQFF
TGTGCCAGCAGCCTCTCCCGAGGGTACTACAATGAGCAGTTCTTC
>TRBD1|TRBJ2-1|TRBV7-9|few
CASSLPRTGNENEQFF
TGTGCCAGCAGCTTACCAAGGACAGGGAACGAAAATGAGCAGTTCTTC
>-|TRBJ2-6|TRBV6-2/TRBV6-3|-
CASTLTGAAGANVLTF
TGTGCCAGCACCCTAACGGGGGCAGCTGGGGCCAACGTCCTGACTTTC
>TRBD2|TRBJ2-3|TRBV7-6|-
CASSLARGRGVGTQYF
TGTGCCAGCAGCTTAGCGCGTGGACGGGGGGTGGGTACGCAGTATTTT
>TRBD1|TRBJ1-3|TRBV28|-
CAHRGVDGNTIYF
TGTGCGCACAGGGGGGTGGATGGAAACACCATATATTTT
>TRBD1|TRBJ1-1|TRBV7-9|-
CASSTGQGNTEAFF
TGTGCCAGCAGCACGGGACAGGGGAACACTGAAGCTTTCTTT
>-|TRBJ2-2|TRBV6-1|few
CASTPGSLTGELFF
TGTGCCAGCACCCCGGGATCATTAACCGGGGAGCTGTTTTTT
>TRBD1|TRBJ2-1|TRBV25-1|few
CASSGDRANGKLYNEQFF
TGTGCCAGCAGTGGGGACAGGGCCAACGGGAAACTTTACAATGAGCAGTTCTTC
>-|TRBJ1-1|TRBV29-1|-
CSVELRGPGPEAFF
TGCAGCGTTGAATTAAGGGGCCCTGGCCCTGAAGCTTTCTTT
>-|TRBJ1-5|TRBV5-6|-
CASTLKWGNQPQHF
TGTGCCAGCACCCTAAAATGGGGCAATCAGCCCCAGCATTTT
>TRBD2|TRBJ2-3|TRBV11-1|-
CASSPPAGTSTDTQYF
TGTGCCAGCAGCCCTCCAGCGGGGACTAGCACAGATACGCAGTATTTT
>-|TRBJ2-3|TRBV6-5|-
CASSYSGIPDTQYF
TGTGCCAGCAGTTACTCGGGCATTCCAGATACGCAGTATTTT